The present T cell receptor (beta chain) was sequenced within a study of cytomegalovirus exposure and HLA in healthy donors. Overall study results and limits: Earlier analysis found most TCR beta V segments productive about 90% or about 30% of the time.

Germline CDR1 and CDR2: GTSNPN and SVGIG (reference sequence). Between the trimmed V and J ends, which lost 3 bases and 0 bases, there was a span of 13 bases. The CDR3 is made up of 15 amino acids. In the PCR, 60 Vbeta and 13 Jbeta primers were used. Assay: immunoSEQ multiplex PCR; the TCRdb copy retains only in-frame clones and omits some. This sample carries about 61,000 clones, around 87% of them seen once, and the ten largest clones take about 1.5%. With respect to this clone: What it binds is not known.

The genes are TRBV30 and TRBJ2-3; D gene unclear. The sample taken for sequencing was PBMCs. This sequence originates from a man between 18 and 29 years old in good health and CMV-seronegative. CDR3 protein: CAWSRQWSSTDTQYF. Here the CDR3 DNA reads TGTGCCTGGAGCCGTCAGTGGAGTAGCACAGATACGCAGTATTTT.